This TCR beta chain is drawn from a study of blood T cell repertoires in COVID-19. Whole-study context: Nucleic acid was either cDNA or gDNA, and it came from T cells, B-cell-depleted T cells, or PBMCs.

Methods used by the authors: Reference gene primer amplification gave estimated nucleated cell counts. Measured with immunoSEQ multiplex PCR; TCRdb has only the in-frame clones, and not every one. The V and J calls and clone size come from that table; D and trimming were worked out from the DNA. Of nearly 110,000 clones listed, more than 70% are singletons. CDR1 and CDR2 (germline): MGHRA, YSYEKL. The germline V and J ends were trimmed by 2 bases and 8 bases, with 15 bases remaining between them. This CDR3 has 14 residues. The sequenced sample consisted of peripheral blood. The TCR sequence derives from a man aged 40-50 years with active or convalescent COVID-19. V and J are TRBV4-1 and TRBJ1-2; D remains ambiguous. The CDR3 protein is CASSQLSPRWGYTF. Written as DNA, the CDR3 is TGCGCCAGCAGCCAATTGTCGCCCCGGTGGGGCTACACCTTC.